The text below deals with one TCR beta chain. Its antigen remains unidentified. Without any T cell sorting, total RNA was isolated from whole blood. The data were taken from a study of monozygotic twins with inflammatory bowel disease. Whole-study results and caveats: Among patients, repertoires may have gained variability from differing immunosuppressive treatments. Twins with IBD were found to have lower TCRbeta diversity (inverse Simpson) than healthy co-twins.

Looked up from germline, CDR1 is MNHEY and CDR2 is SMNVEV (reference sequence). The length of the CDR3 is 15 residues. Reanalyzing the 5' RACE reads, TCRdb keeps one entry per CDR3 protein, without DNA. This table holds 200,000 to 250,000 distinct CDR3 sequences. Specimen: blood. V usage is TRBV27 and J usage is TRBJ1-4. The sequence was collected from a human donor with ulcerative colitis or Crohn's disease, or a healthy co-twin of an affected twin (not recorded which). The chain's CDR3 is CASSLSTYGTEKLFF.